The clone carrying this T cell receptor (beta chain) showed up just a few times. The data originate from a study of blood T cell repertoires in COVID-19. Using immunoSEQ multiplex PCR, the repertoire was profiled, and TCRdb retains in-frame clones only, with some absent. The sample shows approximately 180,000 clones, 76% of them seen only once. Germline CDR1 reads SEHNR; CDR2 reads FQNEAQ (reference sequence). V shed 8 bases and J shed 5 bases, with 12 bases lying between them. This CDR3 contains 12 residues. The clonotype was recovered from a woman aged 45-65 years with acute COVID-19. Sequenced input: PBMCs or T cells enriched from blood (not recorded which). The chain carries TRBV7-9 and TRBJ1-1; D perhaps matches TRBD1 (5 bases). CDR3 loop: CASRAGGTEAFF. DNA of the CDR3: TGTGCCAGCCGAGCGGGGGGAACTGAAGCTTTCTTT.